This T cell receptor (beta chain) was documented in a study of STAT5B mutations in CD4+ large granular lymphocyte leukemia. Study-wide context: Among healthy donors, a particular HLA allele went with more CDR3 'QG' motifs. Findings and limits, study-wide: 8/27 top patient clones versus 2/35 control clones were TRBV06-family. Without HLA matching, higher CD4+ than CD8+ T-LGLL clonality could reflect small sample size.

This CDR3 has 13 amino acids. V was clipped by 5 bases and J by 6 bases; unmatched bases: 4. Germline CDR1 GTSNPN, CDR2 SVGIG (reference sequence). How the authors handled the data: A productive frequency of 2.59 x 10-5 was the lowest detectable. Assay used: immunoSEQ multiplex PCR; TCRdb lists only in-frame clones, some missing. The V and J calls and clone size come from that table; D and trimming were worked out from the DNA. The sample lists about 45,000 clones; 86% were seen once. This clone has only one observation. Its target is not known. The receptor was isolated from a human donor in good health. The sample comprised CD4+ T cells from blood buffy coats. This chain joins TRBV30 and TRBJ2-2; 9 bases are a match to TRBD2. Written as DNA, the CDR3 is TGTGCCTGGCACATAGCGGGAGCCGGGGAGCTGTTTTTT. The encoded protein is CAWHIAGAGELFF. Full variable domain (missing parts from reference TRBV30 and TRBJ2-2): SQTIHQWPATLVQPVGSPLSLECTVEGTSNPNLYWYRQAAGRGLQLLFYSVGIGQISSEVPQNLSASRPQDRQFILSSKKLLLSDSGFYLCAWHIAGAGELFFGEGSRLTVL.